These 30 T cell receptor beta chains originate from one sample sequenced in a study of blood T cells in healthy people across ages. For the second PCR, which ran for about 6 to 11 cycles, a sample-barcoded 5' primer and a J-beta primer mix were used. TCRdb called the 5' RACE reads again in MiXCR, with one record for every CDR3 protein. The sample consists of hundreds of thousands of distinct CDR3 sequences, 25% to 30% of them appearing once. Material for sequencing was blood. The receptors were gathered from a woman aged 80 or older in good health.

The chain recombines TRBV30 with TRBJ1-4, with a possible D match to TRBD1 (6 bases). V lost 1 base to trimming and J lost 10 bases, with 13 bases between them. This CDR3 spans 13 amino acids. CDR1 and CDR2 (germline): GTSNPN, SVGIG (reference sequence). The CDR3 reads CAWSGGAQGKLFF. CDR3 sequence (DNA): TGTGCCTGGAGTGGAGGGGCACAGGGAAAACTGTTTTTT.

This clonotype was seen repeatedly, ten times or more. CDR3 in DNA: TGCAGTGGCTTAGGTGATAGCACAGATACGCAGTATTTT. It specifies CSGLGDSTDTQYF. V usage is TRBV20-1 and J usage is TRBJ2-3; D remains ambiguous. V was clipped by 7 bases and J by 0 bases, with 11 bases between them. This CDR3 has 13 amino acids. Germline-derived CDR1 and CDR2 are DFQATT and SNEGSKA (reference sequence).

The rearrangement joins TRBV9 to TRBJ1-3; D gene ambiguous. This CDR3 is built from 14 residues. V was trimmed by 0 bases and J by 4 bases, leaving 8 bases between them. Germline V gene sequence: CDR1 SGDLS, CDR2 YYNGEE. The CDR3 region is CASSVGGEGNTIYF. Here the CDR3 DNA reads TGTGCCAGCAGCGTAGGTGGGGAAGGAAACACCATATATTTT.

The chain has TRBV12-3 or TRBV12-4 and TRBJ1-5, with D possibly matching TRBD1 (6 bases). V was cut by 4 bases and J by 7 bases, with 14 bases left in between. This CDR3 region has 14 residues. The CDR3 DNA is TGTGCCAGCAGTTACCTCAGGGGAGACCAGCCCCAGCATTTT. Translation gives CASSYLRGDQPQHF.

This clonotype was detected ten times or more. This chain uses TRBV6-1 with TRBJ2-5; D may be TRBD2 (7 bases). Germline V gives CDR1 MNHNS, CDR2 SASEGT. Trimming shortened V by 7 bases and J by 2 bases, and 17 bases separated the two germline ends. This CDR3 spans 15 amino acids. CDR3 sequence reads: CASTPGGGRQETQYF. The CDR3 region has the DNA TGTGCCAGCACCCCTGGGGGGGGCCGGCAAGAGACCCAGTACTTC.

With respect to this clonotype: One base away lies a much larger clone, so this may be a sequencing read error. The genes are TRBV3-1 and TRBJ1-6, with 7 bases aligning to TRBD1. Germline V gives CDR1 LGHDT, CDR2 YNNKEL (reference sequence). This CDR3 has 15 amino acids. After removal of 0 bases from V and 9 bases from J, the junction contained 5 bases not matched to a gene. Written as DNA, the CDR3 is TGTGCCAGCAGCCAAGACCAGGGGGGGATTTCACCCCTCCACTTT. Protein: CASSQDQGGISPLHF.

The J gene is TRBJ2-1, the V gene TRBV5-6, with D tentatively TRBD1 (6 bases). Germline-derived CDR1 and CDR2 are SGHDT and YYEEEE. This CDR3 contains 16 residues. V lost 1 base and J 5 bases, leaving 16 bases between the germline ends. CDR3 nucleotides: TGTGCCAGCAGCTTGTACTTGGGGACACTCGACAATGAGCAGTTCTTC. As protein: CASSLYLGTLDNEQFF.

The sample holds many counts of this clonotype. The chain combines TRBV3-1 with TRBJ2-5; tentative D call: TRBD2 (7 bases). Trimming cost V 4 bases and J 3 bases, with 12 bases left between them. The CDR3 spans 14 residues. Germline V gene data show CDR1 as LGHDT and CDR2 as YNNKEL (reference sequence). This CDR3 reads CASSLRGAKETQYF. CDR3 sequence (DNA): TGTGCCAGCAGCCTCCGGGGGGCGAAAGAGACCCAGTACTTC.

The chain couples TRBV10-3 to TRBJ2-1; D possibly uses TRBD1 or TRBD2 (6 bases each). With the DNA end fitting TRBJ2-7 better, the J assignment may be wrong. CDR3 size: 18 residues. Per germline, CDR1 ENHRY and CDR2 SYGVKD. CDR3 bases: TGTGCCATCAGTGGGTTGGTGCGAGGGGGGAGCTCCTACAATGAGCAGTACTTC. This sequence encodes CAISGLVRGGSSYNEQYF.

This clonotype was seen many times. The CDR3 loop is CASSPRDRTSTDTQYF. CDR3 in DNA: TGTGCCAGCTCACCCCGGGACAGGACTAGCACAGATACGCAGTATTTT. J is TRBJ2-3 and V is TRBV18, with 8 bases aligning to TRBD1. The CDR3 is made up of 16 amino acids. Germline V lookup: CDR1 KGHSH, CDR2 LQKENI. Losses at the gene ends were 3 bases for V and 0 bases for J; bases not matched to a gene: 5.

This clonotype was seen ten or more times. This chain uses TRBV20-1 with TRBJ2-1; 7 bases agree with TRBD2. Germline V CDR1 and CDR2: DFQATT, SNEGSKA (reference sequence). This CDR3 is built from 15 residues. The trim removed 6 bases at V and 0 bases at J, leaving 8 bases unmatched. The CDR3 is CSAKRGEFSYNEQFF. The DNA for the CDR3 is TGCAGTGCAAAACGGGGGGAATTCTCCTACAATGAGCAGTTCTTC.

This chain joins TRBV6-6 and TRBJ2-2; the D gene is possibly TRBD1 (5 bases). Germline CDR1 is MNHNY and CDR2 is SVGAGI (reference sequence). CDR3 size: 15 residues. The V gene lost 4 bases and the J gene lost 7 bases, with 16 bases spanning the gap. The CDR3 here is CASSSRTPKGGELFF. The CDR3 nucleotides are TGTGCCAGCAGTTCCCGGACACCCAAAGGCGGGGAGCTGTTTTTT.

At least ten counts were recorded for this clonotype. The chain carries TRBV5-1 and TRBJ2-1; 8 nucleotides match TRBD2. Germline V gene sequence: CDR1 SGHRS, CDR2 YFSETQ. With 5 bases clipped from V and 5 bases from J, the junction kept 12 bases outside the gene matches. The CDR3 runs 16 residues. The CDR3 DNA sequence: TGCGCCAGCAGTCCCCCCGCGGGGGGCGCCAACAATGAGCAGTTCTTC. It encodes CASSPPAGGANNEQFF.

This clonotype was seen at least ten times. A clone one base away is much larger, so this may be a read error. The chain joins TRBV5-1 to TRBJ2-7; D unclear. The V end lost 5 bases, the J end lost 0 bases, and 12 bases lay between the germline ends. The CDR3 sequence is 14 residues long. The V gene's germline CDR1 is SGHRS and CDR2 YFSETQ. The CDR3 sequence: CASRDGGSSYEQYF. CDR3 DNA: TGCGCCAGCAGGGACGGTGGCAGCTCCTACGAGCAGTACTTC.

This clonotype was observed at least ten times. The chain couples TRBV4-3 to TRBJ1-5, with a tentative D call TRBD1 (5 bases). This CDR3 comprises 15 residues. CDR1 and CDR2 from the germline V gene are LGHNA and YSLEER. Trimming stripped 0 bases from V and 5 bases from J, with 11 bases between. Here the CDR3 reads CASSQDWGNYQPQHF. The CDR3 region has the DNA TGCGCCAGCAGCCAAGATTGGGGGAATTATCAGCCCCAGCATTTT.

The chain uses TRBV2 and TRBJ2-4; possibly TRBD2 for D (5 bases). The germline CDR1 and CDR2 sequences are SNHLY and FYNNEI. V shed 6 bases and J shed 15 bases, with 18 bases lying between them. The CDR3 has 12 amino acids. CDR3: CASRRDGLESYF. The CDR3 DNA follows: TGTGCCAGCAGACGCGACGGACTGGAGTCGTACTTC.

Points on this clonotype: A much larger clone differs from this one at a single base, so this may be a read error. CDR3 amino acids: CRASASGNEQFF. Written as DNA, the CDR3 is TGCAGGGCTAGTGCTAGCGGCAATGAGCAGTTCTTC. The chain employs TRBV20-1 and TRBJ2-1, with 7 nucleotides matching TRBD2. This CDR3 region has 12 residues. CDR1 is DFQATT, CDR2 SNEGSKA, per germline (reference sequence).

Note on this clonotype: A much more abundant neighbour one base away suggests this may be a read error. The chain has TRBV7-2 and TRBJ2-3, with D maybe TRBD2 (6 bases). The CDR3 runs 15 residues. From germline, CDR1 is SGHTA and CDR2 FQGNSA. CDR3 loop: CAGSLVGVEGDTQYF. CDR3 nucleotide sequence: TGTGCCGGCAGCTTAGTGGGGGTGGAGGGGGATACGCAGTATTTT. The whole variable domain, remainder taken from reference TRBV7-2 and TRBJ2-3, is GAGVSQSPSNKVTEKGKDVELRCDPISGHTALYWYRQSLGQGLEFLIYFQGNSAPDKSGLPSDRFSAERTGGSVSTLTIQRTQQEDSAVYLCAGSLVGVEGDTQYFGPGTRLTVL.

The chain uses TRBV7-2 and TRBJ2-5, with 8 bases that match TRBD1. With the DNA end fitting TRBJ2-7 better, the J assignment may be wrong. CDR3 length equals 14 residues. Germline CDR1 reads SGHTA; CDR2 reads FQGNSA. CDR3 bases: TGTGCCAGCAGCCTCCTGACAGGGGCGTACGAGCAGTACTTC. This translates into CASSLLTGAYEQYF.

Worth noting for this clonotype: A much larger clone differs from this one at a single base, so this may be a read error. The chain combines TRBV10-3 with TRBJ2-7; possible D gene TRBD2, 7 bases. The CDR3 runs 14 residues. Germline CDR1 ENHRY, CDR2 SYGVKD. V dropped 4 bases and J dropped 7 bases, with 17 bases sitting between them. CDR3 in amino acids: CAISGGRGIDEQYF. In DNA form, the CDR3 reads TGTGCCATCAGTGGGGGGCGGGGGATAGATGAGCAGTACTTC.

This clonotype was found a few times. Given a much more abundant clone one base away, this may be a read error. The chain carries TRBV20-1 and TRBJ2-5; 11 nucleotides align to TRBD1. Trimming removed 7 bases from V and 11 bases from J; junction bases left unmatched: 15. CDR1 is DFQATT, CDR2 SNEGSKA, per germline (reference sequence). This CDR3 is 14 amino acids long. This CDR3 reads CSGRGQGAFNEQYF. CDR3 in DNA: TGCAGTGGGCGTGGACAGGGGGCTTTCAATGAGCAGTACTTC.

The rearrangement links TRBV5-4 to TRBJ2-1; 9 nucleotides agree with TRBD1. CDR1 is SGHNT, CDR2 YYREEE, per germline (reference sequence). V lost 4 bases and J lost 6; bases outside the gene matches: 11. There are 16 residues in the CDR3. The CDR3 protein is CASSLDRGAMRNEQFF. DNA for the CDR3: TGTGCCAGCAGCCTGGACAGGGGCGCGATGCGCAATGAGCAGTTCTTC.

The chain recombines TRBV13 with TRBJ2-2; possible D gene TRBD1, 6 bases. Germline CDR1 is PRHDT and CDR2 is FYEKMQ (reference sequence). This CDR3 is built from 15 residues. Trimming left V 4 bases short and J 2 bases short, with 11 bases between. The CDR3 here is CASSSRDTNTGELFF. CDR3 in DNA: TGTGCCAGCAGCTCCCGGGACACCAACACCGGGGAGCTGTTTTTT.

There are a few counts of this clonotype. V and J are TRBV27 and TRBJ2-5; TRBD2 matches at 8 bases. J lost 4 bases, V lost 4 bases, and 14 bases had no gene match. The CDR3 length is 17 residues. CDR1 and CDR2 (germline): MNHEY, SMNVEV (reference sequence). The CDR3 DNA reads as TGTGCCAGCAGTTCCTCCTGGGTAGCGGGATGGCGAGAGACCCAGTACTTC. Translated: CASSSSWVAGWRETQYF.

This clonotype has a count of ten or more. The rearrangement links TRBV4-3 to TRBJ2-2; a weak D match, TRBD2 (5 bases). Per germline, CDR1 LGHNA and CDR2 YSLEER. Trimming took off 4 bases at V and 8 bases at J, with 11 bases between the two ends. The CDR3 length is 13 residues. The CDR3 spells CASSLAPGGELFF. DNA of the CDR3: TGCGCCAGCAGCCTGGCCCCGGGAGGGGAGCTGTTTTTT.

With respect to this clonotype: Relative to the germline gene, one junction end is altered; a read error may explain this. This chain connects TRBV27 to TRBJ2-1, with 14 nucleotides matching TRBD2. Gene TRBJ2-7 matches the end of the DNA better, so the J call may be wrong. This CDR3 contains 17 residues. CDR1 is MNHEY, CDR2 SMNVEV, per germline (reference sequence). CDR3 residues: CANSPRLAGGIYNEQYF. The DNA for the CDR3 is TGTGCCAACAGTCCCCGACTAGCGGGGGGGATCTACAATGAGCAGTACTTC.

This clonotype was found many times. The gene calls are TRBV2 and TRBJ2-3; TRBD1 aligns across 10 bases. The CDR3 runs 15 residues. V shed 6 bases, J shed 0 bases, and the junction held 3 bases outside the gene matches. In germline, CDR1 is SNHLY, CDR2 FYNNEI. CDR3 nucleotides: TGTGCCAGCAGGGGACAGGGGCTTAGCACAGATACGCAGTATTTT. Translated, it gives CASRGQGLSTDTQYF.

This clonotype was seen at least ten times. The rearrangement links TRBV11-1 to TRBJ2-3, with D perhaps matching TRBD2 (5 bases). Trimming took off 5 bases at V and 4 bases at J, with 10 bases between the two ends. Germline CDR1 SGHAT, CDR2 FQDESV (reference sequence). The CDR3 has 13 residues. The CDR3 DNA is TGTGCCAGCAGCGGGTGGGGAGCAGATACGCAGTATTTT. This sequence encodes CASSGWGADTQYF.

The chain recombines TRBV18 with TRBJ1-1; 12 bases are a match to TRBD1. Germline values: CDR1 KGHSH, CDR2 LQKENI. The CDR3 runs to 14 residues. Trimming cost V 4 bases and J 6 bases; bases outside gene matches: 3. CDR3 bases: TGTGCCAGCTCACGGGACAGGGGGCTTGCTGAAGCTTTCTTT. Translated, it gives CASSRDRGLAEAFF.

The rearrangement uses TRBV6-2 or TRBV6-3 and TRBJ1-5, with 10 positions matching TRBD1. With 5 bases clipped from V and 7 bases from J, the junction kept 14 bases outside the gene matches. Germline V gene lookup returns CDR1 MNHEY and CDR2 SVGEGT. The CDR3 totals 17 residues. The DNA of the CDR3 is TGTGCCAGCAGTCCGCTTAGACAGGGGGCCTTCGACCAGCCCCAGCATTTT. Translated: CASSPLRQGAFDQPQHF.